This entry concerns a single T cell receptor beta chain. Its target is unknown. The CDR3 consists of 14 residues. V was clipped by 3 bases and J by 5 bases; unmatched bases: 4. CDR1 SGHDT and CDR2 YYEEEE come from the germline V gene. This sample was included in a study of long-term antiretroviral therapy in people with HIV. General study results and limits: The clones with expansion before ART were dominant in the repertoire at all time points.

Treated in the United States were all of the participants with HIV. Sequencing used immunoSEQ v3.0 at survey level. Sequencing targeted 40,000-50,000 T-cell genomes per sample. The method was immunoSEQ multiplex PCR; TCRdb's version includes in-frame clones alone and lacks a portion of them. This table has roughly 30,000 clones, just under 95% appearing once. The J gene is TRBJ2-7, the V gene TRBV5-6; 11 bases fit TRBD2. The source of this sequence is a man in his fifties or sixties with HIV. The sequencing used unsorted PBMCs, collected 5.3 years after starting antiretroviral therapy. The CDR3 is CASSSLAGGNEQYF. CDR3 nucleotide sequence: TGTGCCAGCAGCTCCTTAGCGGGGGGGAACGAGCAGTACTTC. The full variable domain, rest sourced from reference TRBV5-6 and TRBJ2-7, is DAGVTQSPTHLIKTRGQQVTLRCSPKSGHDTVSWYQQALGQGPQFIFQYYEEEERQRGNFPDRFSGHQFPNYSSELNVNALLLGDSALYLCASSSLAGGNEQYFGPGTRLTVT.